The 6 T cell receptor beta chains below all came from one sample that was sequenced in a study of regulatory T cells in long-lasting Graves disease. Regarding time point: newly diagnosed GD, antithyroid drugs for less than 3 months. The authors made the TCR library using RNA they extracted from PBMCs. Libraries of TCR beta came from iRepertoire HTBI primers plus Arm-PCR of CDR3 regions. TCRdb re-called the multiplex PCR reads through MiXCR, storing one row per CDR3 protein. Among about 440,000 distinct CDR3 sequences listed, around 15% were seen once. The same specimen was also included in a second study, on T cells in Graves' hyperthyroidism and ophthalmopathy.

The material was peripheral blood mononuclear cells (PBMCs), obtained at new diagnosis, from a patient treated with antithyroid drugs. These receptor sequences come from a woman younger than 45 with Graves disease.

In its sample, this clonotype was seen many times. The V gene is TRBV12-3 or TRBV12-4, the J gene TRBJ1-6; D gene unclear. This CDR3 spans 13 amino acids. Trimming took off 6 bases at V and 12 bases at J, with 15 bases between the two ends. DNA of the CDR3: TGTGCCAGCAGAGACTCTTTTGGAGTACCCCTCCACTTT. Its translation: CASRDSFGVPLHF.

The chain combines TRBV29-1 with TRBJ2-1; 9 bases are shared with TRBD2. J lost 5 bases, V lost 4 bases, and 9 bases had no gene match. Germline V gives CDR1 SQVTM, CDR2 ANQGSEA. CDR3 length equals 15 residues. The CDR3 sequence is CSVGGGRAWDNEQFF. CDR3 bases: TGCAGCGTTGGTGGCGGGAGGGCCTGGGACAATGAGCAGTTCTTC.

Only a few counts were recorded for this clonotype. The rearrangement links TRBV20-1 to TRBJ1-1, with D perhaps TRBD1 (6 bases). This CDR3 is built from 14 residues. Trimming cost V 4 bases and J 5 bases, with 17 bases left between them. Germline V gene lookup returns CDR1 DFQATT and CDR2 SNEGSKA (reference sequence). DNA for the CDR3: TGCAGTGCTACTACAGGGACTGAGCGGACTGAAGCTTTCTTT. It encodes CSATTGTERTEAFF.

This clonotype was seen more than once but under ten times. The rearrangement joins TRBV10-3 to TRBJ2-2, with D tentatively TRBD1 (6 bases). The V gene lost 4 bases and the J gene lost 0 bases, with 9 bases spanning the gap. In germline, CDR1 is ENHRY, CDR2 SYGVKD. The CDR3 has 15 amino acids. CDR3 nucleotide sequence: TGTGCCATCAGTGCGAGGGGGACGAACACCGGGGAGCTGTTTTTT. This translates into CAISARGTNTGELFF.

The chain recombines TRBV7-8 with TRBJ2-1, with 7 bases lining up with TRBD1. From germline, CDR1 is SGHVS and CDR2 FQNEAQ. The CDR3 length is 18 residues. Unmatched junction bases numbered 15, after V lost 2 bases and J lost 5 bases. The CDR3 bases are TGTGCCAGCAGCTTACGCTCAGGGGGTTACGTGGGGGACAATGAGCAGTTCTTC. Translating gives CASSLRSGGYVGDNEQFF.

This clonotype was seen many times. The rearrangement uses TRBV3-1 and TRBJ1-5; D unclear. The CDR3 consists of 14 residues. The germline V gene has CDR1 LGHDT and CDR2 YNNKEL (reference sequence). The germline V and J ends were trimmed by 1 base and 5 bases, with 9 bases remaining between them. The CDR3 DNA sequence: TGTGCCAGCAGCCAAGCCGGGGATGATCAGCCCCAGCATTTT. Amino acid sequence: CASSQAGDDQPQHF.